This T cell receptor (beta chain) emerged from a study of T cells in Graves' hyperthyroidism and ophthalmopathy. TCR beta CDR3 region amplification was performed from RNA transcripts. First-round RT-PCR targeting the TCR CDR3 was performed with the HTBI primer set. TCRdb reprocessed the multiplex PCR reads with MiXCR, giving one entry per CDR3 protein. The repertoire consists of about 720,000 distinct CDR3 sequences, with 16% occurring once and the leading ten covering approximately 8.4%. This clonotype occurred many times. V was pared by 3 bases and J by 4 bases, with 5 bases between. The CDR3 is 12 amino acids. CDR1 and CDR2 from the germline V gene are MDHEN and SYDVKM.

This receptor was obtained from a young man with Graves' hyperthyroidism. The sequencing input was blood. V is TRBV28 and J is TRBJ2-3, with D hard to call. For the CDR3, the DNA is TGTGCCAGCAGTTTTCTGTCAGATACGCAGTATTTT. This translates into CASSFLSDTQYF.